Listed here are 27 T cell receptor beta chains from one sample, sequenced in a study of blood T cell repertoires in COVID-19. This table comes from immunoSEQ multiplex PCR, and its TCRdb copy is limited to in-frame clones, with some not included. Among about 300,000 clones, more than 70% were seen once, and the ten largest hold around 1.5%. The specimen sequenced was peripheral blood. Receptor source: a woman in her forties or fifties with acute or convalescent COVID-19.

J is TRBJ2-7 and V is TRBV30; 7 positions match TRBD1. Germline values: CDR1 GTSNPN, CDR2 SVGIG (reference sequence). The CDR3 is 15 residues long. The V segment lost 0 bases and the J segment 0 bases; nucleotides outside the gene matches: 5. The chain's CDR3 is CAWSVGRGSSYEQYF. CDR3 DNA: TGTGCCTGGAGTGTGGGCAGGGGGAGCTCCTACGAGCAGTACTTC.

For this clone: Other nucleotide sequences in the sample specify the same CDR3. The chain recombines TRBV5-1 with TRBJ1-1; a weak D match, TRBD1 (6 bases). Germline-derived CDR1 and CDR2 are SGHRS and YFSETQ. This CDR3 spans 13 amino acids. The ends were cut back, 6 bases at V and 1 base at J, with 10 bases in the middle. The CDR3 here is CASTRQENTEAFF. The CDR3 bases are TGCGCCAGCACAAGACAGGAGAACACTGAAGCTTTCTTT. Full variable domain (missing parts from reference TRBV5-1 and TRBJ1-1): KAGVTQTPRYLIKTRGQQVTLSCSPISGHRSVSWYQQTPGQGLQFLFEYFSETQRNKGNFPGRFSGRQFSNSRSEMNVSTLELGDSALYLCASTRQENTEAFFGQGTRLTVV.

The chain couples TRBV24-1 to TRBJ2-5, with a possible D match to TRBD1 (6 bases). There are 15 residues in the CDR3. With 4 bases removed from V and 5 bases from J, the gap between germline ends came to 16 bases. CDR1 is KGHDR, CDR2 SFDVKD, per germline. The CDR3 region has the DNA TGTGCCACCAGTGACCCGAAACAGGGATTTGAGACCCAGTACTTC. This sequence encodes CATSDPKQGFETQYF.

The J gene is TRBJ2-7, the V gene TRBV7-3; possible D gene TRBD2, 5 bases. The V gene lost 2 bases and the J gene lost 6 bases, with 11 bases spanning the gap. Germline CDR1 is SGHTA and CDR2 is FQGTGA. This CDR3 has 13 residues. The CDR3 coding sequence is TGTGCCAGCAGCTTACTGGCGGACTCCGAGCAGTACTTC. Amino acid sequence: CASSLLADSEQYF.

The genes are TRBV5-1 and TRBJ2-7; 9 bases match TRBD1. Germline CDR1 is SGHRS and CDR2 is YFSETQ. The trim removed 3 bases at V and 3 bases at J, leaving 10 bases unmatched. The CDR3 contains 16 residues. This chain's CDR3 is CASSWTTGQGNYEQYF. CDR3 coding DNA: TGCGCCAGCAGCTGGACCACGGGACAGGGAAACTACGAGCAGTACTTC.

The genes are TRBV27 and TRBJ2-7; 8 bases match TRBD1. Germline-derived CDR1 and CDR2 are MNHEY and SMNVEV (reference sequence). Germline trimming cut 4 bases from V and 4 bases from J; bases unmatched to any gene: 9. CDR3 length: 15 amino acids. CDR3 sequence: CASSYGGQGDYEQYF. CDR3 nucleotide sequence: TGTGCCAGCAGTTACGGTGGACAGGGTGATTACGAGCAGTACTTC.

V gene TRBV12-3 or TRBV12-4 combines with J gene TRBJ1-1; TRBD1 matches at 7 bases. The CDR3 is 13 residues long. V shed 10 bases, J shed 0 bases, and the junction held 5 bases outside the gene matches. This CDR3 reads CAIRQGLNTEAFF. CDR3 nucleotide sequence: TGTGCCATTAGACAGGGACTGAACACTGAAGCTTTCTTT.

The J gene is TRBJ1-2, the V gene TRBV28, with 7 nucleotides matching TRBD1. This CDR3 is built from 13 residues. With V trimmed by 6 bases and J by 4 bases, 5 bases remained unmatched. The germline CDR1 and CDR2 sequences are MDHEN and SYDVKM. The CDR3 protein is CASSQDRLYGYTF. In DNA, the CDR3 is TGTGCCAGCAGCCAGGACAGGCTCTATGGCTACACCTTC.

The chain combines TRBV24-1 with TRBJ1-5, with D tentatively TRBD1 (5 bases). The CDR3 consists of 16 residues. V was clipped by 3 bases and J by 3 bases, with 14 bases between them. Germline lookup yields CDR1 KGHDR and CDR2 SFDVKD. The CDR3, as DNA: TGTGCCACCAGTGATCCCCAGGGTCTTTACAATCAGCCCCAGCATTTT. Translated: CATSDPQGLYNQPQHF.

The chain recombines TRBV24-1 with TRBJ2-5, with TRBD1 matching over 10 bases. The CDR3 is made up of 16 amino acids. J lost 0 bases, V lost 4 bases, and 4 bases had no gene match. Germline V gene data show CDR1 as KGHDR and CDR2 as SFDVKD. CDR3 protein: CATSDYGQGDQETQYF. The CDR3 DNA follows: TGTGCCACCAGTGACTATGGACAGGGGGACCAAGAGACCCAGTACTTC.

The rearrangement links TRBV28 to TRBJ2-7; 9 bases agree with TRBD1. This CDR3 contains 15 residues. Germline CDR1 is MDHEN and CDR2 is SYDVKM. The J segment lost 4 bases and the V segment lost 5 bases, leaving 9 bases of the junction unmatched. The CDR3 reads CASSLSGQGLYEQYF. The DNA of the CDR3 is TGTGCCAGCAGTCTATCGGGACAGGGATTATACGAGCAGTACTTC.

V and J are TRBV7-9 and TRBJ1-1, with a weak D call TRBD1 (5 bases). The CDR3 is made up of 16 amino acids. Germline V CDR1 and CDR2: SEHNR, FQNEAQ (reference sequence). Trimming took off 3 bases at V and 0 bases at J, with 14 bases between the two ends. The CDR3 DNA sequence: TGTGCCAGCAGCTTCCAGGGAATCGGGTTGAACACTGAAGCTTTCTTT. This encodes CASSFQGIGLNTEAFF. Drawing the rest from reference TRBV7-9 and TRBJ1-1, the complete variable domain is DTGVSQNPRHKITKRGQNVTFRCDPISEHNRLYWYRQTLGQGPEFLTYFQNEAQLEKSRLLSDRFSAERPKGSFSTLEIQRTEQGDSAMYLCASSFQGIGLNTEAFFGQGTRLTVV.

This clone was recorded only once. CDR3 DNA: TGCGCCAGGGATCAGGACAGAAATCAGCCCCAGCATTTT. This encodes CARDQDRNQPQHF. The chain joins TRBV5-1 to TRBJ1-5, with a possible D match to TRBD1 (6 bases). Germline CDR1 SGHRS, CDR2 YFSETQ. The CDR3 contains 13 residues. V was pared by 8 bases and J by 4 bases, with 13 bases between.

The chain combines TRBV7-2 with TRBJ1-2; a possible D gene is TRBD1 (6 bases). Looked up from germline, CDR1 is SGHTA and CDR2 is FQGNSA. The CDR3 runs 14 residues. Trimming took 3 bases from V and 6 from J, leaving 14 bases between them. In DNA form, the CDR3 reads TGTGCCAGCAGCTTTCGGGGGGCAATGAATGGCTACACCTTC. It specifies CASSFRGAMNGYTF.

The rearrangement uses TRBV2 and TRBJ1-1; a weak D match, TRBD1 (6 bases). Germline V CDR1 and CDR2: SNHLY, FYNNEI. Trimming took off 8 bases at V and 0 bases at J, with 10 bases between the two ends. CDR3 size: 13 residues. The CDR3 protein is CASQGHLNTEAFF. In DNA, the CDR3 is TGTGCCAGCCAGGGACATCTGAACACTGAAGCTTTCTTT.

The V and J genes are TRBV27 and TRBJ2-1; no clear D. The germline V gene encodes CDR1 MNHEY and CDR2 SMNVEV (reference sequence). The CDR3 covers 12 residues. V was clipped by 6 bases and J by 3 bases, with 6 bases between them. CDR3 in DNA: TGTGCCAGCAGAGAGTTCTACAATGAGCAGTTCTTC. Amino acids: CASREFYNEQFF.

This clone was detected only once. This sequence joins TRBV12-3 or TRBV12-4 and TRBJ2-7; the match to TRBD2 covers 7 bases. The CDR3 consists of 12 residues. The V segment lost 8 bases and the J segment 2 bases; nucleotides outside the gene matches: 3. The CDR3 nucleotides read TGTGCCAGCGGGGAGGGACCCTACGAGCAGTACTTC. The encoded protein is CASGEGPYEQYF.

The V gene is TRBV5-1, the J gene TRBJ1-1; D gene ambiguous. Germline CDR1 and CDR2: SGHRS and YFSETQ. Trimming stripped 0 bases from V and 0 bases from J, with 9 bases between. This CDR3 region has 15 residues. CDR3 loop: CASSLATVMNTEAFF. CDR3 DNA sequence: TGCGCCAGCAGCTTGGCCACGGTCATGAACACTGAAGCTTTCTTT.

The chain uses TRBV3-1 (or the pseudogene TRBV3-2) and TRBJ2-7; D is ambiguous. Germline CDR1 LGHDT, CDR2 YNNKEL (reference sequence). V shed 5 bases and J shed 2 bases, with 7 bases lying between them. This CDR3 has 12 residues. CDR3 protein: CASSKAAYEQYF. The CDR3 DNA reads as TGTGCCAGCAGCAAAGCTGCCTACGAGCAGTACTTC.

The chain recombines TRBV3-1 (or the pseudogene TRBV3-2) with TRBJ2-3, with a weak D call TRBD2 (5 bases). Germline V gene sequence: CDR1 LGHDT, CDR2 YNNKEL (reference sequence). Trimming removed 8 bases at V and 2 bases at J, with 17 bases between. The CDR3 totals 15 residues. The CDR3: CASGPVDFNTDTQYF. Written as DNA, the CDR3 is TGTGCCAGCGGGCCTGTGGACTTCAACACAGATACGCAGTATTTT.

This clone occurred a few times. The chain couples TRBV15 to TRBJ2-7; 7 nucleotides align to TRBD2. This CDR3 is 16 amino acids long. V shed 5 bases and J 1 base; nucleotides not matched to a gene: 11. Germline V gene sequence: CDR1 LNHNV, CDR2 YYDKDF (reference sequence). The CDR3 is CATSRSGGRVSYEQYF. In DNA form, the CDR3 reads TGTGCCACCAGCCGATCCGGCGGGAGAGTTTCCTACGAGCAGTACTTC.

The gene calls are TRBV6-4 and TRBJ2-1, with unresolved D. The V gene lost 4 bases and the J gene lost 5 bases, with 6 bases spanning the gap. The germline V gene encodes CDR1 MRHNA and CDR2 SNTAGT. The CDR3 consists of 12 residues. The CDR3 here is CASSAGNNEQFF. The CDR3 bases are TGTGCCAGCAGTGCCGGTAACAATGAGCAGTTCTTC.

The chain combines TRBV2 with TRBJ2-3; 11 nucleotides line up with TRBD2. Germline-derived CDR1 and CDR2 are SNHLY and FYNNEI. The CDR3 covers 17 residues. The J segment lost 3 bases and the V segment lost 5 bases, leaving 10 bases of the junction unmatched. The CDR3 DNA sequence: TGTGCCAGCAGTCTCTTGATAGCGGGAGGGCCAACAGATACGCAGTATTTT. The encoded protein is CASSLLIAGGPTDTQYF.

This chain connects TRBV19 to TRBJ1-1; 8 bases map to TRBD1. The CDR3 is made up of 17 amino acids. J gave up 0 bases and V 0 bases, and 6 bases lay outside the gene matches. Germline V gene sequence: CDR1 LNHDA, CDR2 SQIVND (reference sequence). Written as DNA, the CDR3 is TGTGCCAGTAGTATAGACCTACAGGGGGGACTGAACACTGAAGCTTTCTTT. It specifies CASSIDLQGGLNTEAFF.

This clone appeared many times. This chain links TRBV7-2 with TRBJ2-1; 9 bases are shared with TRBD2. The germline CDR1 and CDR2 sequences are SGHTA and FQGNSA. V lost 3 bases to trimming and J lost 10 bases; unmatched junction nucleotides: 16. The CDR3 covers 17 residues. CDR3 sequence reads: CASSLEWVLAGSGEQFF. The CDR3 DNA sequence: TGTGCCAGCAGCTTGGAGTGGGTCCTAGCGGGATCCGGCGAGCAGTTCTTC. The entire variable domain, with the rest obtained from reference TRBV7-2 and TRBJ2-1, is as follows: GAGVSQSPSNKVTEKGKDVELRCDPISGHTALYWYRQSLGQGLEFLIYFQGNSAPDKSGLPSDRFSAERTGGSVSTLTIQRTQQEDSAVYLCASSLEWVLAGSGEQFFGPGTRLTVL.

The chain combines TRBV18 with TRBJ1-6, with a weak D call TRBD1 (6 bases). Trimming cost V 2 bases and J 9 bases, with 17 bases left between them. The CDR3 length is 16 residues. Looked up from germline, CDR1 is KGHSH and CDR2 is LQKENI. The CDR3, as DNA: TGTGCCAGCTCACCAGGCAGGGGAATTCTGGGTTCACCCCTCCACTTT. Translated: CASSPGRGILGSPLHF.

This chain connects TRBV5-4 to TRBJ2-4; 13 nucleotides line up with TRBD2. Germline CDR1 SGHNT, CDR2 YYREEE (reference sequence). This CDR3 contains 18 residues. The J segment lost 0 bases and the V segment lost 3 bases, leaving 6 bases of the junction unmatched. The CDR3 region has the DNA TGTGCCAGCAGCTCACCGGGACTAGCGGGACTAGCCAAAAACATTCAGTACTTC. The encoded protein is CASSSPGLAGLAKNIQYF.